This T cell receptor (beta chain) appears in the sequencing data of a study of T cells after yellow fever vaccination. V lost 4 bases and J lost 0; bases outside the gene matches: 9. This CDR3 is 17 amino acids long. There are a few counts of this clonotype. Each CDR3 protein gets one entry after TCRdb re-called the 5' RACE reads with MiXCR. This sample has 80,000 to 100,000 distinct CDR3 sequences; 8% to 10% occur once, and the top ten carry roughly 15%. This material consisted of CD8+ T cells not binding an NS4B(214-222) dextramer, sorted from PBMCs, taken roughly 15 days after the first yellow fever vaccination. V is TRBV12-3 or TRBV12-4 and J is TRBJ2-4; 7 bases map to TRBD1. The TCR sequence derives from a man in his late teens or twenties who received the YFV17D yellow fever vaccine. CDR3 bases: TGTGCCAGCAGTTGGGGGACAGACATACTAGCCAAAAACATTCAGTACTTC. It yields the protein CASSWGTDILAKNIQYF.